This T cell receptor beta chain was recovered during a study of cytomegalovirus exposure and HLA in healthy donors. Study-wide results and limits: There were around 160 TCR beta chains listed as cytomegalovirus-associated. Researchers reported that a few CMV-associated chains were confirmed in vitro as CMV antigen-specific.

Measured with immunoSEQ multiplex PCR; TCRdb has only the in-frame clones, and not every one. This sample has approximately 230,000 clones, with roughly 87% found just once. While the first cohort had 600 to 800 subjects, the donors belonged to the separate validation cohort of over a hundred subjects. Concerning this clone: Its antigen is not known.

Sequencing input: PBMCs. The TCR comes from a man between 18 and 35 years old in good health and CMV-seropositive.

The CDR3 protein is CASSQDRDYNEQFF. As DNA, the CDR3 is TGTGCCAGCAGCCAAGATCGGGACTACAATGAGCAGTTCTTC. V usage is TRBV4-2 and J usage is TRBJ2-1; perhaps TRBD2 as D (5 bases). This CDR3 has 14 residues. Germline lookup yields CDR1 LGHNA and CDR2 YNFKEQ. V lost 0 bases to trimming and J lost 3 bases, with 6 bases between them.